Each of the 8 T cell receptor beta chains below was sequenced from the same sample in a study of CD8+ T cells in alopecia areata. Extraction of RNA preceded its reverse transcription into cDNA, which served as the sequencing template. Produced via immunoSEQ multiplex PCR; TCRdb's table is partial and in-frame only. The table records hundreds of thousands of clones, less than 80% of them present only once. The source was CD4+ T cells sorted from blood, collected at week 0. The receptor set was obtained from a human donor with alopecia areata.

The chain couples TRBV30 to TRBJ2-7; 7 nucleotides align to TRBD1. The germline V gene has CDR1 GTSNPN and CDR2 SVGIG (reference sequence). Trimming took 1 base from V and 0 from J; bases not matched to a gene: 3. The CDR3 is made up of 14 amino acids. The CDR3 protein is CAWSETGSSYEQYF. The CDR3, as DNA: TGTGCCTGGAGTGAGACAGGGAGCTCCTACGAGCAGTACTTC.

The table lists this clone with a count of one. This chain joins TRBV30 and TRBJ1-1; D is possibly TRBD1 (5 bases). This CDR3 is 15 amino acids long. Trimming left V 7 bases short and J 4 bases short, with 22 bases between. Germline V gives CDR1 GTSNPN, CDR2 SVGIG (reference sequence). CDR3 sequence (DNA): TGTGCCTCCAGCACAGACCAGGGAGTCGTCACTGAAGCTTTCTTT. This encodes CASSTDQGVVTEAFF.

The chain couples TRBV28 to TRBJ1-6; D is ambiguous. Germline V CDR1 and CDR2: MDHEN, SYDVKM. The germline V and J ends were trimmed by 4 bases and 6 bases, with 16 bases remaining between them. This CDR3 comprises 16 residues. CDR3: CASSSPGRSTNSPLHF. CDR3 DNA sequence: TGTGCCAGCAGTTCCCCTGGCAGGAGTACTAATTCACCCCTCCACTTT.

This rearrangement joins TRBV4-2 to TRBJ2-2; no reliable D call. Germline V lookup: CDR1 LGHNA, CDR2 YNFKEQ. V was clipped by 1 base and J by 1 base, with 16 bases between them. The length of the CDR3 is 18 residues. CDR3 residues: CASSQVALGSGNTGELFF. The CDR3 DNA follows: TGTGCCAGCAGCCAAGTAGCCCTTGGGTCGGGGAACACCGGGGAGCTGTTTTTT.

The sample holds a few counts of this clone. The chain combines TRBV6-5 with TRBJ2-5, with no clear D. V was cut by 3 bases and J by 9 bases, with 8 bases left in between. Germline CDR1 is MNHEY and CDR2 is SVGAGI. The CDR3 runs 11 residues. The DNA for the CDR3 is TGTGCCAGCAGTTATCTGGCGGCCCAGTACTTC. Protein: CASSYLAAQYF.

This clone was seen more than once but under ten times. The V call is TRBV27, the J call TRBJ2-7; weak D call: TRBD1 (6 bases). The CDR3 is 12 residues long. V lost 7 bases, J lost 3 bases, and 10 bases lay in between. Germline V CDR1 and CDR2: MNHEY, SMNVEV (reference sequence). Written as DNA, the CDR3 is TGTGCCAGCACGGACAGCTTCTACGAGCAGTACTTC. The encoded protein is CASTDSFYEQYF.

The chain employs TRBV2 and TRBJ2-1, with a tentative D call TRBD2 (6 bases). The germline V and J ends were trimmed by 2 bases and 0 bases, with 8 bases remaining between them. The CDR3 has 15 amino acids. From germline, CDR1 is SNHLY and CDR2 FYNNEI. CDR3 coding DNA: TGTGCCAGCAGTGAACTAGCGAGCTCCTACAATGAGCAGTTCTTC. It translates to CASSELASSYNEQFF.

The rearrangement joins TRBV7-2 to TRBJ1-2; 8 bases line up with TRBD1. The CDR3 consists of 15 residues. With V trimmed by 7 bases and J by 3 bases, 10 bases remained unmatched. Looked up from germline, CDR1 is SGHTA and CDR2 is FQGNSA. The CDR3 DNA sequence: TGTGCCAGCAACTCACCCGGACAGGGAGACTATGGCTACACCTTC. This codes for CASNSPGQGDYGYTF.